This T cell receptor beta chain was identified during a study of control samples from healthy donors and cancer patients. Sequenced by immunoSEQ multiplex PCR; TCRdb stores in-frame clones only, minus some. Here the sample spans 150,000 to 160,000 clones, approximately 96% being singletons. This clone has a single count. This CDR3 comprises 15 residues. With 5 bases clipped from V and 1 base from J, the junction kept 3 bases outside the gene matches. The germline V gene encodes CDR1 SEHNR and CDR2 FQNEAQ (reference sequence). The TCR originated in a man aged 35 to 55 in good health. Specimen: blood. The gene calls are TRBV7-9 and TRBJ1-5; 9 nucleotides match TRBD1. The CDR3 nucleotides read TGTGCCAGCAGCCTGACAGGGGGAAGCAATCAGCCCCAGCATTTT. The encoded protein is CASSLTGGSNQPQHF.